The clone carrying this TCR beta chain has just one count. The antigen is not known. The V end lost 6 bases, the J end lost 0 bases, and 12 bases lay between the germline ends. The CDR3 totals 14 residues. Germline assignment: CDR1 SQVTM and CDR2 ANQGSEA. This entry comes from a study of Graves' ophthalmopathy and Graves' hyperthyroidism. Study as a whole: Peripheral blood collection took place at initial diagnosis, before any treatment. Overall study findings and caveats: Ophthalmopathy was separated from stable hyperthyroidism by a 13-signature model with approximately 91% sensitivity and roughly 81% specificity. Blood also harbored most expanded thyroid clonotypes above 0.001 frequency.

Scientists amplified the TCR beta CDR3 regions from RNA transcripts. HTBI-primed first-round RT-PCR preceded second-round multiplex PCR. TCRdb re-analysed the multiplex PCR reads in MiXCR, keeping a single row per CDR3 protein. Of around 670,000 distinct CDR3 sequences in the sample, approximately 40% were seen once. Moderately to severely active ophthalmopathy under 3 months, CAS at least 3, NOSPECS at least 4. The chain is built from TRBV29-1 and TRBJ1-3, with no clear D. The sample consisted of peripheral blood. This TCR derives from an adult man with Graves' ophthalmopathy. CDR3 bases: TGCAGCGTCGACCGCTGGGACTCTGGAAACACCATATATTTT. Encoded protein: CSVDRWDSGNTIYF.